What follows describes a single T cell receptor beta chain. It lacks a known antigen. No much larger clone is present one base from it, and per-base qualities are unavailable. Peripheral blood CD8+ and CD4+ T cells from healthy donors, Susac syndrome patients and multiple sclerosis patients were profiled using high-throughput TCR beta sequencing. Susac syndrome patients met recently defined diagnostic criteria for definite or probable disease. CD8+ TEMRA cells were enriched by FACS, while bulk CD8+ and CD4+ T cells were purified by magnetic negative isolation. Blood was collected in EDTA tubes and processed within 24 hours, with PBMCs isolated through density gradient centrifugation. PBMCs intended for TCR sequencing were cryopreserved in liquid nitrogen and were subsequently thawed in a 37 degrees C water bath. The sorted or isolated CD4+, CD8+ and CD8+ TEMRA cells had a purity of 90% or higher.

RNA was extracted using the RNeasy kit, and roughly 0.5 to 1 microgram was reverse transcribed with random hexamers. The immunoSEQ multiplex PCR assay, which covers 54 Vbeta and 13 Jbeta segments, was used to amplify TCR beta CDR3 regions. To correct PCR amplification bias, a synthetic template baseline was used for both primer optimization and computational correction. The published analysis was carried out like this. Reads were annotated to V, D and J genes per IMGT and analyzed with immunoSEQ Analyzer, keeping only productive sequences. To calculate clonality, Shannon entropy was normalized by log2 of the number of productive unique sequences and then subtracted from one. For each patient and control, public and private clones were evaluated within the 100 most prevalent clones. Clones were defined as Susac-specific if absent from the healthy and MS cohorts, from 1052 published viral clones and from other ImmuneACCESS disease sequences. TCRdb passed the public sequencing reads through fastp at Q25 and MiXCR, retaining productive beta sequences. Each CDR3 protein gets just one entry, which takes the most common genes and DNA from the rows behind it. The V and J calls follow TCRdb's processing rather than the paper's. Counted in this sample were approximately 190,000 distinct CDR3 sequences; about 91% of them appeared once. The top ten hold around 0.085% of the sample.

This sample was taken from a study of CD8 T cells in Susac syndrome (dated by TCRdb to between 2019 and 2020). Regarding the research as a whole: Among the sequenced Susac syndrome patients, six had clinically active disease and under 10 were in clinical remission. At blood withdrawal, Susac syndrome patients were either therapy-naive, taking corticosteroids (in some cases with IVIg as well), or taking IVIg alone. Repertoire sequencing was used to test whether CD8+ T cell activation and differentiation in Susac syndrome was antigen driven.

Overall study results and their limits: In the CD4+ T cell repertoire of Susac syndrome patients, clonal expansion was not detected. The study acknowledged that relatively few individuals were included in the TCR sequencing and HLA analysis.

Sequencing was carried out using CD4+ T cells from PBMCs. This TCR came from a human donor with Susac syndrome.

The CDR3 protein sequence reads: CSATRTSGGVNEQFF. The DNA sequence reads TGCAGTGCTACCCGGACTAGCGGGGGTGTCAATGAGCAGTTCTTC. The V gene is TRBV20-1 and the J gene is TRBJ2-1, and 13 bases in between align with TRBD2. The CDR1 and CDR2 encoded by the germline V gene (reference sequence) are DFQATT and SNEGSKA. The CDR3 sequence holds 15 residues, the cysteine and phenylalanine included. Solely the CDR3 DNA is kept, with 45 bases framed from the first base. After removal of 4 bases from V and 6 bases from J, the junction retains 6 bases not matched to a gene.